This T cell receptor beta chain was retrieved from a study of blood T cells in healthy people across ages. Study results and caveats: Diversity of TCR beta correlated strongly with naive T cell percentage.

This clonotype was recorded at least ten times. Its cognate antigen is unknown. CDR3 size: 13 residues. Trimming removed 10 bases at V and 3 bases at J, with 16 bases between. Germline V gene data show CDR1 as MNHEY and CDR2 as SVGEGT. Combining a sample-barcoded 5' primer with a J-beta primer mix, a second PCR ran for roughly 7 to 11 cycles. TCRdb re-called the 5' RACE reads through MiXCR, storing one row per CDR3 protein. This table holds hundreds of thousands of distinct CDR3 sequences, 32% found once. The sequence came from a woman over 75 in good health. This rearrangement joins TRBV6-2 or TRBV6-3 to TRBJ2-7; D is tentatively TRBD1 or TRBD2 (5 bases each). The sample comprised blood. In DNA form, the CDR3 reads TGTGCCACCACGCGAAGGGGACGCTACGAGCAGTACTTC. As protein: CATTRRGRYEQYF.